Each of the 7 T cell receptor beta chains below was sequenced from the same sample in a study of T cell responses to AZD1222 COVID-19 vaccine. This table comes from immunoSEQ multiplex PCR, and its TCRdb copy is limited to in-frame clones, with some not included. The table has tens of thousands of clones, 60% to 85% seen once. The material sequenced was peripheral blood, taken on day 0 of AZD1222 vaccination. Every receptor here comes from an adult in good health.

The rearrangement uses TRBV18 and TRBJ1-4; the D is unclear. From germline, CDR1 is KGHSH and CDR2 LQKENI. V dropped 6 bases and J dropped 8 bases, with 10 bases sitting between them. The CDR3 is 12 amino acids. CDR3 in amino acids: CASSQPREKLFF. In DNA, the CDR3 is TGTGCCAGCTCCCAACCCCGGGAAAAACTGTTTTTT.

The chain couples TRBV7-8 to TRBJ1-1, with no clear D. The CDR3 totals 11 residues. Germline V CDR1 and CDR2: SGHVS, FQNEAQ. V lost 4 bases, J lost 8 bases, and 8 bases lay in between. The CDR3 protein is CASSSRREAFF. The CDR3 DNA is TGTGCCAGCAGCTCAAGGCGGGAAGCTTTCTTT.

The chain links TRBV29-1 to TRBJ1-2; the match to TRBD1 covers 7 bases. The CDR3 has 12 residues. Germline V gene data show CDR1 as SQVTM and CDR2 as ANQGSEA. J gave up 4 bases and V 6 bases, and 5 bases lay outside the gene matches. The CDR3 reads CSVGGTAYGYTF. The CDR3 DNA follows: TGCAGCGTCGGAGGGACAGCCTATGGCTACACCTTC.

The chain recombines TRBV9 with TRBJ1-2, with TRBD1 matching over 8 bases. V shed 2 bases, J shed 6 bases, and the junction held 3 bases outside the gene matches. CDR3 length equals 13 residues. Germline assignment: CDR1 SGDLS and CDR2 YYNGEE. DNA of the CDR3: TGTGCCAGCAGCGTGGGACAGGCGGATGGCTACACCTTC. Its protein product is CASSVGQADGYTF.

This clone appeared a few times. V gene TRBV20-1 combines with J gene TRBJ1-2, with D possibly being TRBD1 (5 bases). The CDR3 has 14 residues. Germline CDR1 DFQATT, CDR2 SNEGSKA (reference sequence). V lost 3 bases to trimming and J lost 4 bases, with 15 bases between them. The DNA for the CDR3 is TGCAGTGCTAGTGACACAGGCTACTCCTATGGCTACACCTTC. Encoded protein: CSASDTGYSYGYTF.

V usage is TRBV19 and J usage is TRBJ1-1, with D tentatively TRBD1 (5 bases). CDR3 size: 15 residues. V was clipped by 6 bases and J by 1 base, with 15 bases between them. Looked up from germline, CDR1 is LNHDA and CDR2 is SQIVND (reference sequence). As DNA, the CDR3 is TGTGCCAGTAGGGGGGGGGACCGCTCGAACACTGAAGCTTTCTTT. This gives the protein CASRGGDRSNTEAFF.

V is TRBV5-1 and J is TRBJ2-2, with a possible D match to TRBD2 (6 bases). Per the germline V gene, CDR1 is SGHRS and CDR2 is YFSETQ. This CDR3 spans 15 amino acids. V lost 5 bases and J 1 base, leaving 12 bases between the germline ends. In nucleotides, the CDR3 is TGCGCCAGCAGGAGAATAGCGGAGAACACCGGGGAGCTGTTTTTT. Protein product: CASRRIAENTGELFF.